A selection of T cell receptor beta chains follows, all from one sample in a study. In TCRdb, the RT-PCR reads were re-called with MiXCR into one record per CDR3 protein. Altogether 550,000 to 750,000 distinct CDR3 sequences are present, around 14% being singletons, with the ten largest covering 3% to 4.5%. Sequenced: memory CD4+ T cells from blood. These receptors originate from a female donor in good health, serving as a healthy control. The CDR3 runs from the conserved cysteine through the conserved F or W. D genes are given only for firm matches. Not every row has a clone size; where given, it reads once, few, many or a size class.

. TRBJ1-1 few TRBV2 TGTGCCAGCAGTGAATCCCGACCAGTCAAGAACACTGAAGCTTTCTTT CASSESRPVKNTEAFF
. TRBJ2-7 . TRBV5-1 TGCGCCAGCAGCTTGGACAGGATGGGGGTAGAGTACTTC CASSLDRMGVEYF
. TRBJ1-1 . TRBV4-2 TGTGCCAGCAGCCTCCTGGAGGGAGGGCGTGAAGCTTTCTTT CASSLLEGGREAFF
TRBD2 TRBJ2-2 . TRBV7-8 TGTGCCAGCAGCCGCCGGAGCGGGACGAACACCGGGGAGCTGTTTTTT CASSRRSGTNTGELFF
. TRBJ1-2 few TRBV20-1 TGCAGTGCTACCCCCCCCACACAGGGAGTCTATGGCTACACCTTC CSATPPTQGVYGYTF
. TRBJ1-5 few TRBV7-2 TGTGCCAGCAGCTTAGGACTCAGCAGGGAGCCCCAGCATTTT CASSLGLSREPQHF
TRBD1 TRBJ1-2 many TRBV20-1 TGCAGTGCACCTCAGACAGGGCTCTATGGCTACACCTTC CSAPQTGLYGYTF
. TRBJ2-3 many TRBV5-5 TGTGCCAGCAGCCAGACTAGTATGGATACGCAGTATTTT CASSQTSMDTQYF
TRBD1 TRBJ2-7 few TRBV12-3/TRBV12-4 TGTGCCAGCAGTTTCACCGGGACAGGGTTAACCGAGCAGTACTTC CASSFTGTGLTEQYF
TRBD1 TRBJ2-5 few TRBV5-6 TGTGCCAGCAGCTTCCACAGGGGGTCGTTCCAAGAGACCCAGTACTTC CASSFHRGSFQETQYF
. TRBJ2-7 many TRBV9 TGTGCCAGCAGCGTAGGTAGGGGGGCCTACGAGCAGTACTTC CASSVGRGAYEQYF
. TRBJ1-1 few TRBV6-6 TGTGCCAGCAGTCCCGGGGCTTTAAGGCCAGCTTTCTTT CASSPGALRPAFF
. TRBJ2-6 few TRBV5-1 TGCGCCAGCATTTCGGGCCCTGGGGCCAACGTCCTGACTTTC CASISGPGANVLTF
. TRBJ1-1 many TRBV5-1 TGCGCCAGCAGCCAGGGGTACGACACTGAAGCTTTCTTT CASSQGYDTEAFF
. TRBJ2-7 many TRBV5-1 TGCGCCAGCAGCTTTTCAGGGGAGGCCTACGAGCAGTACTTC CASSFSGEAYEQYF
. TRBJ2-3 many TRBV24-1 TGTGCCACCGAAGGCGGAAGCACAGATACGCAGTATTTT CATEGGSTDTQYF
. TRBJ2-7 many TRBV5-1 TGCGCCAGCAGCCCCGCGGCAGGTATCTCCTACGAGCAGTACTTC CASSPAAGISYEQYF
. TRBJ2-7 few TRBV7-2 TGTGCCAGCAGCTTCTCTAGGACGGGGGAGCAGTACTTC CASSFSRTGEQYF
. TRBJ2-2 many TRBV10-3 TGTGCCGCAGGGGCGGGGATCGGCACCGGGGAGCTGTTTTTT CAAGAGIGTGELFF
TRBD1 TRBJ1-5 many TRBV12-3/TRBV12-4 TGTGCCAGCAGCCGGGACAGGGGAAATCAGCCCCAGCATTTT CASSRDRGNQPQHF
. TRBJ1-1 . TRBV7-8 TGTGCCAGCAGCCCGACCGCACTGACTGAAGCTTTCTTT CASSPTALTEAFF
. TRBJ2-3 . TRBV7-8 TGTGCCAGCAGCTTAGCCTCAGGGGACACTAGCACAGATACGCAGTATTTT CASSLASGDTSTDTQYF